This T cell receptor beta chain derives from a study of T cell repertoires in cytomegalovirus infection. Study-level background: Public TCR beta signatures indicated both CMV infection and matching HLA type.

The table lists this clonotype with a few counts. Germline V CDR1 and CDR2: SEHNR, FQNEAQ (reference sequence). The V and J ends lost 4 bases and 0 bases respectively, with 10 bases between them. CDR3 size: 15 residues. TCRdb reprocessed the reads with MiXCR, giving one entry per CDR3 protein. Of around 740,000 distinct CDR3 sequences listed, less than 40% were seen once; the top ten hold 2.5% to 3%. This clonotype was obtained from a human donor in good health (CMV status not recorded). Some clones in this sample may be carry-over from other donors' samples. The material sequenced was PBMCs. The chain carries TRBV7-9 and TRBJ1-3, with TRBD1 as a possible D gene (6 bases). Here the CDR3 DNA reads TGTGCCAGCAGCTCGAACAGGGACTCTGGAAACACCATATATTTT. It is translated as CASSSNRDSGNTIYF.